This T cell receptor (beta chain) comes out of a study of blood T cells in healthy people across ages. In this sample, this clonotype turned up a few times. Its antigen is undetermined. Overall study findings and caveats: Per-million-T-cell TCR beta diversity fell roughly linearly with age.

A second PCR, run for roughly 7 to 11 cycles, used a sample-barcoded 5' primer plus a J-beta primer mix. Carrying 12 random nucleotides, a template-switch adaptor labeled each individual cDNA molecule. TCRdb fed the 5' RACE reads into MiXCR, producing one record per CDR3 protein. Altogether 500,000 to 550,000 distinct CDR3 sequences are present, 24% being singletons, with the ten largest covering roughly 10%. Germline CDR1 is DFQATT and CDR2 is SNEGSKA (reference sequence). CDR3 length: 15 residues. The sample also formed part of further work on T cells of mothers and their children. That source adds: A few healthy Caucasian mothers and their six children donated. At approximately 1.4 ug per 15 ul, all of the extracted RNA went into cDNA synthesis.

Sequenced: blood. The sequence derives from a boy between 5 and 17 years old in good health. This chain joins TRBV20-1 and TRBJ2-5; possibly TRBD2 for D (5 bases). The J call is in doubt because the DNA end fits TRBJ2-7 better. This CDR3 is CSARDPGSTVDEQYF. The CDR3 nucleotides read TGCAGTGCTAGAGATCCGGGGAGCACCGTAGACGAGCAGTACTTC.